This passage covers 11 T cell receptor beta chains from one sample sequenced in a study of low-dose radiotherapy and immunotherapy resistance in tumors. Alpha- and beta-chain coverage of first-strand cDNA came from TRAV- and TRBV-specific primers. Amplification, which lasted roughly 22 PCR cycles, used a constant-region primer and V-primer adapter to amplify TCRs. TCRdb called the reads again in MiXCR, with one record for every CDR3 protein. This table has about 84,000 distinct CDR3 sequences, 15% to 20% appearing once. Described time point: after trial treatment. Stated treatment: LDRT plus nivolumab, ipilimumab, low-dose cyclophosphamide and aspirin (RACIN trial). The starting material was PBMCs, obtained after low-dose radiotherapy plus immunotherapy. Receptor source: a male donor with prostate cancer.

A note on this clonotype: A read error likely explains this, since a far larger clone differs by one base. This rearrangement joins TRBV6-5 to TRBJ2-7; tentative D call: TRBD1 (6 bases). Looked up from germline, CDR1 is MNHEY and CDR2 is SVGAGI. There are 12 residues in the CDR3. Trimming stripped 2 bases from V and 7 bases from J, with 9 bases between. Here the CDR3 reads CASSYTGIEQYF. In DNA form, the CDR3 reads TGTGCCAGCAGTTACACAGGGATTGAGCAGTACTTC.

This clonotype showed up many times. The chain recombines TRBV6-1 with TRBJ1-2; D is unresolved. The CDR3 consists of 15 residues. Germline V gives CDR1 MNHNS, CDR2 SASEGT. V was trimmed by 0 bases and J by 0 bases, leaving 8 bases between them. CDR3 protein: CASSEAGIANYGYTF. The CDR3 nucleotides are TGTGCCAGCAGTGAAGCGGGAATTGCTAACTATGGCTACACCTTC.

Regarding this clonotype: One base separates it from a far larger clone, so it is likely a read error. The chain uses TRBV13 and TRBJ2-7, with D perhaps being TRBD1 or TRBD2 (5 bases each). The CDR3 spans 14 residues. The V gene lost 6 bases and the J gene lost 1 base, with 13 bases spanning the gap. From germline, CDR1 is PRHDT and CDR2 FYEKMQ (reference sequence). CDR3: CASSGGVLSYEQYF. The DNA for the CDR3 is TGTGCCAGCAGTGGGGGAGTACTATCCTACGAGCAGTACTTC. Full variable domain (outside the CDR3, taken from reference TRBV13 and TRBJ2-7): AAGVIQSPRHLIKEKRETATLKCYPIPRHDTVYWYQQGPGQDPQFLISFYEKMQSDKGSIPDRFSAQQFSDYHSELNMSSLELGDSALYFCASSGGVLSYEQYFGPGTRLTVT.

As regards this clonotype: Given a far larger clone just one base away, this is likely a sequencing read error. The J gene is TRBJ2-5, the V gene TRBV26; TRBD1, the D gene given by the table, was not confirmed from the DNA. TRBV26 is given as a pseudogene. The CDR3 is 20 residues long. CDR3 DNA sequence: TGTGCCAGCAGTTCACGTGCGGTGCGGCCGGACAGGGAGCGCCGGGAGACCCAGTACTTC. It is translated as CASSSRAVRPDRERRETQYF.

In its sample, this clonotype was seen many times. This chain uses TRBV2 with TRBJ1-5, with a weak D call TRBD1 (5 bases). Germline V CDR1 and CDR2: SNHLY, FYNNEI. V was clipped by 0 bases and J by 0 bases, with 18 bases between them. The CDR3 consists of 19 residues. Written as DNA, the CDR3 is TGTGCCAGCAGTGAAGCGCTTCGGACGAAAGGGGATAGCAATCAGCCCCAGCATTTT. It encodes CASSEALRTKGDSNQPQHF. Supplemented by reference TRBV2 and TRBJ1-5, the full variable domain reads EPEVTQTPSHQVTQMGQEVILRCVPISNHLYFYWYRQILGQKVEFLVSFYNNEISEKSEIFDDQFSVERPDGSNFTLKIRSTKLEDSAMYFCASSEALRTKGDSNQPQHFGDGTRLSIL.

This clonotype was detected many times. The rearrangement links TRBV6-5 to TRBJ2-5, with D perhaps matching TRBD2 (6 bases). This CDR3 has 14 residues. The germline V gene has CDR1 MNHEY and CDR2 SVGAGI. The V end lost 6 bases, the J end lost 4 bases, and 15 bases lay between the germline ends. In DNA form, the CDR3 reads TGTGCCAGCAGCAGAACGGGGGTGAGAGAGACCCAGTACTTC. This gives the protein CASSRTGVRETQYF.

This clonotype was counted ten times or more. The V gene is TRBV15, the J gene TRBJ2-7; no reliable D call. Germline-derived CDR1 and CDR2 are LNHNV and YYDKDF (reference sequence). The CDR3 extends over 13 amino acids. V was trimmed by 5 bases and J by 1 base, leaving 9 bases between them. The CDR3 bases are TGTGCCACCAGCGATTGGGGTTCCTACGAGCAGTACTTC. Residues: CATSDWGSYEQYF.

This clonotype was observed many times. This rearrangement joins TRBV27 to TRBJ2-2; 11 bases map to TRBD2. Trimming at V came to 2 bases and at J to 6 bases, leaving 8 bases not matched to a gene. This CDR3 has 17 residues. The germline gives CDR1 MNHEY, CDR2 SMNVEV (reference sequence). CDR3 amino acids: CASSLRPTSGSPGELFF. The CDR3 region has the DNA TGTGCCAGCAGTTTACGCCCAACTAGCGGGAGTCCCGGGGAGCTGTTTTTT.

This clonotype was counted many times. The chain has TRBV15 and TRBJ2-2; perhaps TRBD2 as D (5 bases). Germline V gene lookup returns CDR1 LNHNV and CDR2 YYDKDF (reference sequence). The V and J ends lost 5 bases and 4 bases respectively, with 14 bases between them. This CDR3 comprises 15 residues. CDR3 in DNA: TGTGCCACCAGCGAACGGGGATGGTCCACCGGGGAGCTGTTTTTT. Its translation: CATSERGWSTGELFF.

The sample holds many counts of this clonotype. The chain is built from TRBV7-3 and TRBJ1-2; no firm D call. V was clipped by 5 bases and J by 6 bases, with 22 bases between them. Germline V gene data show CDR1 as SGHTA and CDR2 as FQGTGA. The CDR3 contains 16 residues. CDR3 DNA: TGTGCCAGCAGCCCCGAACTCTCGGGGAGTCTTAATGGCTACACCTTC. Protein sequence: CASSPELSGSLNGYTF. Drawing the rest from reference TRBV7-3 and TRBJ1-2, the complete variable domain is GAGVSQTPSNKVTEKGKYVELRCDPISGHTALYWYRQSLGQGPEFLIYFQGTGAADDSGLPNDRFFAVRPEGSVSTLKIQRTERGDSAVYLCASSPELSGSLNGYTFGSGTRLTVV.

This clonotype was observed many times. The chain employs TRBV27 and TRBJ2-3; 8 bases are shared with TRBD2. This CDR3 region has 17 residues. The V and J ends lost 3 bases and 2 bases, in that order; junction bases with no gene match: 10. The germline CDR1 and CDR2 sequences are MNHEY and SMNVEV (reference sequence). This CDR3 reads CASSLGTPGGFTDTQYF. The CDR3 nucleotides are TGTGCCAGCAGTTTGGGGACACCGGGAGGGTTCACAGATACGCAGTATTTT.